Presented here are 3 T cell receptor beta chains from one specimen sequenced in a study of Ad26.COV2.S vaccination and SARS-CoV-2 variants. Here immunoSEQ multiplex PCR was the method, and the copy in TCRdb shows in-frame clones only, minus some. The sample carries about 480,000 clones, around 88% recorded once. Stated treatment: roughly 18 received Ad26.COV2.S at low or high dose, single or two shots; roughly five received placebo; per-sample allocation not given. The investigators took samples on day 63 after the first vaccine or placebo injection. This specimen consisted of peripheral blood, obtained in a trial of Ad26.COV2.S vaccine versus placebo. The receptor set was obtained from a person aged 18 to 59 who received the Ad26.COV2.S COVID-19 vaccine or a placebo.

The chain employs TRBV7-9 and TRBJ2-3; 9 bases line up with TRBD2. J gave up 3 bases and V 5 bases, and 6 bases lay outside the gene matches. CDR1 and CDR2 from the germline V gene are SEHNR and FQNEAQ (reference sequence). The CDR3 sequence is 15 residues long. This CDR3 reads CASSVSGSETDTQYF. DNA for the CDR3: TGTGCCAGCAGCGTTAGCGGGAGTGAGACAGATACGCAGTATTTT.

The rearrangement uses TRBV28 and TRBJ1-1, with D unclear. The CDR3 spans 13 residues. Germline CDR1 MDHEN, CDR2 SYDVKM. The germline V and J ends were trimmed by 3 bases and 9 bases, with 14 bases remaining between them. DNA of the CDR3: TGTGCCAGCAGTTTTTTGGGTAAGAGTCAAGCTTTCTTT. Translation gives CASSFLGKSQAFF.

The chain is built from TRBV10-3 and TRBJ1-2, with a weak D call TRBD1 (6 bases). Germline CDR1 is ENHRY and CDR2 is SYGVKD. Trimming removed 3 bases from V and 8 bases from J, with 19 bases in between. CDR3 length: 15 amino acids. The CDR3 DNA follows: TGTGCCATCAGTGAACGTCAGGGGACCTTTTACGGCTACACCTTC. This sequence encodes CAISERQGTFYGYTF.